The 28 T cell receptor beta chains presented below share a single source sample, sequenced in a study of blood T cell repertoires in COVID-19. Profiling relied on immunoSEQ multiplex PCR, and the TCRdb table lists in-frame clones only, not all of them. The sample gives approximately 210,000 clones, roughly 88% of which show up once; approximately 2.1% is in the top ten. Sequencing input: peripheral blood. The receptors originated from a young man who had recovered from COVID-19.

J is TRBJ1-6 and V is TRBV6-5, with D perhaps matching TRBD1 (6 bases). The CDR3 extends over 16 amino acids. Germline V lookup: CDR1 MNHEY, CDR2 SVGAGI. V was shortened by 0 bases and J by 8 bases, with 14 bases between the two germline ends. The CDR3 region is CASSYSGPPGDSPLHF. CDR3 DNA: TGTGCCAGCAGTTACTCAGGGCCCCCAGGGGATTCACCCCTCCACTTT.

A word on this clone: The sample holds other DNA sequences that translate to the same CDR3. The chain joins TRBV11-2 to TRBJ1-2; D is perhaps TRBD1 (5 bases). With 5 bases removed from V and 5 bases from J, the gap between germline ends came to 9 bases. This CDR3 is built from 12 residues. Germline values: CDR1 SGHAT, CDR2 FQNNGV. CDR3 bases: TGTGCCAGCAGCAGCCAGGGTTATGGCTACACCTTC. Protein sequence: CASSSQGYGYTF.

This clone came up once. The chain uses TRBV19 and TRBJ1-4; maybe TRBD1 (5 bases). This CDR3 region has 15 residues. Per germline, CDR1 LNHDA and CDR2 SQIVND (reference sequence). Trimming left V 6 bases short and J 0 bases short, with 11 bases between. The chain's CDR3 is CASSPSGATNEKLFF. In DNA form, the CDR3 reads TGTGCCAGTAGCCCCTCGGGGGCAACTAATGAAAAACTGTTTTTT.

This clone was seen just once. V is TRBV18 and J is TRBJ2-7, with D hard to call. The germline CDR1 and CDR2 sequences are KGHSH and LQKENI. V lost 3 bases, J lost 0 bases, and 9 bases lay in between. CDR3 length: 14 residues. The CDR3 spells CASSPWARSYEQYF. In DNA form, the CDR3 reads TGTGCCAGCTCACCTTGGGCTCGCTCCTACGAGCAGTACTTC.

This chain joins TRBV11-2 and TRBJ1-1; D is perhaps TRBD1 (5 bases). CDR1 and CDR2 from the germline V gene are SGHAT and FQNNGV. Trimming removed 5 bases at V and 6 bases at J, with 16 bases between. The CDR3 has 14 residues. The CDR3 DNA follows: TGTGCCAGCAGCCGTCGACAGTTGACACCTGAAGCTTTCTTT. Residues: CASSRRQLTPEAFF.

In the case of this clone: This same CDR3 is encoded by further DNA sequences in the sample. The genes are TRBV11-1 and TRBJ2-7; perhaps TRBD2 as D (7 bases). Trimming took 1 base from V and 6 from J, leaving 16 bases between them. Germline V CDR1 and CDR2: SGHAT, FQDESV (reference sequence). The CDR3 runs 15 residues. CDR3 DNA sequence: TGTGCCAGCAGCTTAGAAAGGGGGTGGGGGGGCGAGCAGTACTTC. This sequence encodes CASSLERGWGGEQYF.

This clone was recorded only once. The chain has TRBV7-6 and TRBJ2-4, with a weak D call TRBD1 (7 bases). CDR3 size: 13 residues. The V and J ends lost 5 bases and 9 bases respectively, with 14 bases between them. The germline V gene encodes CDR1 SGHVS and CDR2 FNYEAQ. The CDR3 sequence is CASSPRGAGIQYF. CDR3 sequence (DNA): TGTGCCAGCAGCCCCAGGGGGGCAGGCATTCAGTACTTC.

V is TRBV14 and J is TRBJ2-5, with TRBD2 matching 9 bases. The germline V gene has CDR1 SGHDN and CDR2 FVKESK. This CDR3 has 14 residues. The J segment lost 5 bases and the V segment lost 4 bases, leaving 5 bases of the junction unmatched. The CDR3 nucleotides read TGTGCCAGCAGCCGGTTAGCGGGGGTTGAGACCCAGTACTTC. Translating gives CASSRLAGVETQYF.

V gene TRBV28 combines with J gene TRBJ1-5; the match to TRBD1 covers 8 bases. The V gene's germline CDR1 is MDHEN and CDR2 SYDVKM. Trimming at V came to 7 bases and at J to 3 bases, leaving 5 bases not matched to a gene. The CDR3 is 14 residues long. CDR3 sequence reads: CASNRGQANQPQHF. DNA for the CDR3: TGTGCCAGCAATAGGGGACAGGCCAATCAGCCCCAGCATTTT.

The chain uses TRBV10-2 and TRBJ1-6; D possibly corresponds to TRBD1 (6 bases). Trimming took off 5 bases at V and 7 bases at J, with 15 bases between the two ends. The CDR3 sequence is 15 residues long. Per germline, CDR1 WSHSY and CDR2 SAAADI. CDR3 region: CASSPPRGGNSPLHF. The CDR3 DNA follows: TGCGCCAGCAGTCCCCCTCGGGGGGGCAATTCACCCCTCCACTTT.

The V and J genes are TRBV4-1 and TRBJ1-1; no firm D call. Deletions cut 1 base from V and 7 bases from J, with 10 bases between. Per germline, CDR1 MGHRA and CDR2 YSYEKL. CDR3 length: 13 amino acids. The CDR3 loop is CASSQGSQLEAFF. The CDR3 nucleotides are TGCGCCAGCAGCCAAGGATCACAGCTTGAAGCTTTCTTT.

CDR3: CASSDPGTPYNEQFF. CDR3 coding DNA: TGCGCCAGCAGTGATCCCGGGACTCCTTACAATGAGCAGTTCTTC. This chain joins TRBV10-1 and TRBJ2-1, with a weak D call TRBD2 (6 bases). The length of the CDR3 is 15 residues. Germline CDR1 and CDR2: WNHNN and SYGVQD (reference sequence). Trimming removed 3 bases from V and 4 bases from J, with 13 bases in between.

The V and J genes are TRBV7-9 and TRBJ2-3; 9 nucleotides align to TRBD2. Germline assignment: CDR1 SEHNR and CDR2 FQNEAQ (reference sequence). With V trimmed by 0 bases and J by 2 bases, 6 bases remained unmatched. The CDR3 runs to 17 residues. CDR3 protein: CASSLAISGGPTDTQYF. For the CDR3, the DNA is TGTGCCAGCAGCTTAGCTATTAGCGGGGGCCCCACAGATACGCAGTATTTT.

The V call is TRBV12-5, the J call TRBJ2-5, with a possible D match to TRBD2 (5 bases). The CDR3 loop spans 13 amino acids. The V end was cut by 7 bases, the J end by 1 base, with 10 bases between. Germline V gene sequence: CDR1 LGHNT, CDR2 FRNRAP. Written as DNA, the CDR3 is TGTGCTAGTGATCCGGGAAGCCAAGAGACCCAGTACTTC. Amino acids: CASDPGSQETQYF.

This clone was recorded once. The CDR3 spells CASSYFRGPNQPQHF. Here the CDR3 DNA reads TGTGCCAGCAGTTACTTCAGGGGTCCTAATCAGCCCCAGCATTTT. The chain recombines TRBV6-5 with TRBJ1-5, with D possibly matching TRBD1 (6 bases). This CDR3 region has 15 residues. Deletions cut 1 base from V and 4 bases from J, with 11 bases between. Germline V gene lookup returns CDR1 MNHEY and CDR2 SVGAGI.

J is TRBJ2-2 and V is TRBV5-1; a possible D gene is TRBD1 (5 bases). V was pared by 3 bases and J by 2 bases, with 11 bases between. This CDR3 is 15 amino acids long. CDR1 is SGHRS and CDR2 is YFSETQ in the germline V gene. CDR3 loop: CASSWGQGNTGELFF. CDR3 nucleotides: TGCGCCAGCAGCTGGGGCCAGGGAAACACCGGGGAGCTGTTTTTT.

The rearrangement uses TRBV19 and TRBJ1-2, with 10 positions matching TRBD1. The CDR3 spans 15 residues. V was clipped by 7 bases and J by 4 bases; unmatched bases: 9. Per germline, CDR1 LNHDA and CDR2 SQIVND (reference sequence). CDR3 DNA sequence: TGTGCCAGTAATCCGGGACAGGGGAATATCTATGGCTACACCTTC. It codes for CASNPGQGNIYGYTF.

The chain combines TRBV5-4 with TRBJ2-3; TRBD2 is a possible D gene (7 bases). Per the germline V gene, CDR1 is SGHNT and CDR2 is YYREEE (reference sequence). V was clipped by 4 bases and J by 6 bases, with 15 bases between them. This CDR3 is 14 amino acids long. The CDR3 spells CASSTTRGGDTQYF. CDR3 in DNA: TGTGCCAGCAGCACGACTAGGGGGGGGGATACGCAGTATTTT.

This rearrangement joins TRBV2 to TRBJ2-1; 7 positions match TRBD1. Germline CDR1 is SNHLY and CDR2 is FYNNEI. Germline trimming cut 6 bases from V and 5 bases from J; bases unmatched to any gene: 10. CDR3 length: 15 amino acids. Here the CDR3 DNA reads TGTGCCAGCAGAGGGGACAGCCAGCCGCACAATGAGCAGTTCTTC. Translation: CASRGDSQPHNEQFF.

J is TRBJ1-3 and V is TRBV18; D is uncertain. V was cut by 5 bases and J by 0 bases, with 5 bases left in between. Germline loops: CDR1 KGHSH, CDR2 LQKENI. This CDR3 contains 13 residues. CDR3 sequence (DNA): TGTGCCAGCTCAGGAGACTCTGGAAACACCATATATTTT. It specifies CASSGDSGNTIYF.

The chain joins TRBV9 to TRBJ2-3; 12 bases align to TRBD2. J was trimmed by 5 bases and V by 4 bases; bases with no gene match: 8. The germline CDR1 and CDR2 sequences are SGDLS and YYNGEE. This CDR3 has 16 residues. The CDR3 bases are TGTGCCAGCAGCCCCCAACTAGCGGGGGGCGGAGATACGCAGTATTTT. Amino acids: CASSPQLAGGGDTQYF.

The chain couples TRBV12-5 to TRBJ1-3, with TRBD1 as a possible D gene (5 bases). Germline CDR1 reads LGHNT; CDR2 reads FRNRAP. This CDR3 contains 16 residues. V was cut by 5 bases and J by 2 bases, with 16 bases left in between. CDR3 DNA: TGTGCTAGTGGTCCGGCCCCCGGACATCCTGGAAACACCATATATTTT. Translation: CASGPAPGHPGNTIYF.

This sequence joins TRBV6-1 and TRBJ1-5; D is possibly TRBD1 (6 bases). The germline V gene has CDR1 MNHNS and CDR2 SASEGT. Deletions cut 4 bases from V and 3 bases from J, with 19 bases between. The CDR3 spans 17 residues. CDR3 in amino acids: CASSAKGGTRFNQPQHF. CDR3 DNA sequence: TGTGCCAGCAGTGCTAAAGGTGGGACAAGATTCAATCAGCCCCAGCATTTT.

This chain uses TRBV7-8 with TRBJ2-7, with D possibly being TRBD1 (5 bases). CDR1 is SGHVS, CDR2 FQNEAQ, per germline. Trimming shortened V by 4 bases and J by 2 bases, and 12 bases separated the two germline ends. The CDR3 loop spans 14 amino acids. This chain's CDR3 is CASSSQGPAYEQYF. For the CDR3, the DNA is TGTGCCAGCAGCTCCCAGGGTCCCGCCTACGAGCAGTACTTC.

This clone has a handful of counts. The CDR3 region is CASSLVGTGEDEQYF. DNA for the CDR3: TGTGCCAGCAGCTTAGTGGGGACAGGGGAGGACGAGCAGTACTTC. J is TRBJ2-7 and V is TRBV7-2; TRBD1 aligns across 10 bases. This CDR3 is built from 15 residues. V shed 1 base and J 5 bases; nucleotides not matched to a gene: 5. Germline CDR1 is SGHTA and CDR2 is FQGNSA.

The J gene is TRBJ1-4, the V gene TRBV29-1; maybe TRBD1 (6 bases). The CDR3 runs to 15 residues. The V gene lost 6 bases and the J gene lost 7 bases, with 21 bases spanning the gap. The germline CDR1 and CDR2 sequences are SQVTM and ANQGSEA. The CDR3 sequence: CSVADPGTTSEKLFF. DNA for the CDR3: TGCAGCGTCGCAGACCCCGGGACAACGAGTGAAAAACTGTTTTTT.

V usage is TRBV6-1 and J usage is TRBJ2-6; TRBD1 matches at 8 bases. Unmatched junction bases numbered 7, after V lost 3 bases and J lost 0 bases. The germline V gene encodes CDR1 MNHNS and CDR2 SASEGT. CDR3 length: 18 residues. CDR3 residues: CASSDPGQANSGANVLTF. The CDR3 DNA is TGTGCCAGCAGTGACCCGGGACAGGCCAACTCTGGGGCCAACGTCCTGACTTTC.

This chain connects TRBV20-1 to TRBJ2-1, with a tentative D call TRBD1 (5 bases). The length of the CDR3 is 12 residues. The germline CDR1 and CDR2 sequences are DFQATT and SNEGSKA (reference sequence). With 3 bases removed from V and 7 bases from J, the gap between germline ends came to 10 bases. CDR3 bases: TGCAGTGCTAGTCGGCGGACAAATGAGCAGTTCTTC. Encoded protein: CSASRRTNEQFF.